These T cell receptor beta chains were read from a single sample in a study of blood T cell repertoires in COVID-19. Libraries were prepared by immunoSEQ multiplex PCR; TCRdb keeps only in-frame clonotypes and omits some of them. The sample holds under 250,000 clones; more than 70% are singletons and the top ten take around an eighth. Sequencing was done on a sample of peripheral blood. The source of these receptors is a man older than 75 with acute or convalescent COVID-19. CDR3s include the opening cysteine and the closing phenylalanine or tryptophan. Fields, in order: J gene, V gene, CDR3 protein.

j_call: TRBJ1-1; v_call: TRBV23-1; cdr3_aa: CASSHFRDLAEKVPEAFF
j_call: TRBJ2-4; v_call: TRBV2; cdr3_aa: CASTLRGGDIQYF
j_call: TRBJ1-6; v_call: TRBV2; cdr3_aa: CASNRENSYNSPLHF
j_call: TRBJ1-6; v_call: TRBV28; cdr3_aa: CASSPTRGFNSPLHF
j_call: TRBJ2-5; v_call: TRBV11-3; cdr3_aa: CASSPGQGETQYF
j_call: TRBJ1-3; v_call: TRBV12-1; cdr3_aa: CASSRQGHSGNTIYF
j_call: TRBJ2-7; v_call: TRBV19; cdr3_aa: CASRDGTAVSNEQYF
j_call: TRBJ2-7; v_call: TRBV18; cdr3_aa: CASSPPETGSEQYF
j_call: TRBJ2-7; v_call: TRBV2; cdr3_aa: CASTGQGSYEQYF
j_call: TRBJ2-5; v_call: TRBV5-4; cdr3_aa: CASSSYQETQYF